Shown below are 11 T cell receptor beta chains from a single sample sequenced in a study of identical twins (dated by TCRdb to between 2015 and 2016). The library relied on 5' RACE. Sequencing relied on an Illumina HiSeq 2000. Clones were called with MiXCR by TCRdb after fastp trimmed the public reads at Q25, and only in-frame beta chains were retained. Merged by CDR3 protein, the rows form single entries marked with the most common genes and DNA. The sample includes roughly 720,000 distinct CDR3 sequences, with around a sixth observed a single time. Jointly, the top ten make up 10% to 15% of the sample. The data also belong to a second study, concerning T cells expressing NK-cell markers.

The sample comprised PBMCs. The source is a woman aged 18-29 years in good health.

This clonotype showed up just a few times. This CDR3 reads CASSLEQNSYGYTF. For the CDR3, the DNA is TGCGCCAGCAGCTTGGAACAGAACTCCTATGGCTACACCTTC. The genes are TRBV5-1 and TRBJ1-2, with D hard to call. CDR1 SGHRS and CDR2 YFSETQ come from the germline V gene. CDR3 length: 14 amino acids. V was shortened by 0 bases and J by 4 bases, with 10 bases between the two germline ends.

This clonotype was observed a few times. The gene calls are TRBV20-1 and TRBJ2-7; a weak D match, TRBD1 (6 bases). Trimming removed 1 base at V and 1 base at J, with 14 bases between. Germline loops: CDR1 DFQATT, CDR2 SNEGSKA (reference sequence). The CDR3 contains 15 residues. The DNA of the CDR3 is TGCAGTGCTAGAGGTACCAGGGGTTCATCCTACGAGCAGTACTTC. As protein: CSARGTRGSSYEQYF.

The chain combines TRBV20-1 with TRBJ2-5; the D gene is possibly TRBD2 (6 bases). This CDR3 has 12 residues. Per the germline V gene, CDR1 is DFQATT and CDR2 is SNEGSKA (reference sequence). The V end was cut by 1 base, the J end by 7 bases, with 10 bases between. The CDR3 region is CSARAGVGTQYF. In DNA, the CDR3 is TGCAGTGCTAGAGCGGGGGTTGGGACCCAGTACTTC.

The genes are TRBV12-3 or TRBV12-4 and TRBJ2-1; 9 bases are a match to TRBD1. With V trimmed by 4 bases and J by 4 bases, 5 bases remained unmatched. The CDR3 loop spans 15 amino acids. CDR3 bases: TGTGCCAGCAGTTATCCGGGACAGGGATACAATGAGCAGTTCTTC. Its protein product is CASSYPGQGYNEQFF.

This rearrangement joins TRBV11-3 to TRBJ2-2; 9 bases are shared with TRBD1. Germline V CDR1 and CDR2: SGHNT, YENEEA. Trimming at V came to 6 bases and at J to 6 bases, leaving 8 bases not matched to a gene. This CDR3 has 15 residues. CDR3 sequence: CASRRDRERPGELFF. CDR3 DNA: TGTGCCAGCAGACGGGACAGGGAAAGGCCCGGGGAGCTGTTTTTT.

This clonotype showed up just a few times. The junction and the germline gene differ at one end; a read error may be behind it. The chain recombines TRBV7-7 with TRBJ2-5; D perhaps matches TRBD2 (6 bases). CDR1 is SSHAT, CDR2 FNYEAQ, per germline (reference sequence). The CDR3 loop spans 14 amino acids. The CDR3 here is CASSSLLAGETQYF. In DNA form, the CDR3 reads TGTGCTAGCAGCTCGCTACTAGCCGGGGAGACCCAGTACTTC.

This clonotype was seen a handful of times. V gene TRBV12-3 or TRBV12-4 combines with J gene TRBJ1-1; D gene ambiguous. CDR3 length equals 12 residues. Trimming left V 6 bases short and J 7 bases short, with 12 bases between. The DNA for the CDR3 is TGTGCCAGCAGCCCAGAACGGGGTGAAGCTTTCTTT. As protein: CASSPERGEAFF.

The rearrangement links TRBV7-2 to TRBJ2-3; D unclear. The germline V gene has CDR1 SGHTA and CDR2 FQGNSA. The CDR3 has 15 residues. V dropped 2 bases and J dropped 4 bases, with 13 bases sitting between them. The CDR3: CASSLRLGSADTQYF. The DNA for the CDR3 is TGTGCCAGCAGCTTACGACTGGGTTCTGCAGATACGCAGTATTTT.

This clonotype has only a few counts. V is TRBV7-2 and J is TRBJ2-1, with a tentative D call TRBD2 (6 bases). The CDR3 is 15 residues long. V was trimmed by 2 bases and J by 1 base, leaving 9 bases between them. CDR1 and CDR2 from the germline V gene are SGHTA and FQGNSA. The CDR3 is CASSLRGVSYNEQFF. The CDR3 nucleotides read TGTGCCAGCAGCTTACGCGGGGTTTCCTACAATGAGCAGTTCTTC.

This clonotype was counted between two and nine times. This chain joins TRBV6-2 or TRBV6-3 and TRBJ2-1, with 7 bases lining up with TRBD1. Germline V lookup: CDR1 MNHEY, CDR2 SVGEGT. This CDR3 has 16 amino acids. After removal of 6 bases from V and 2 bases from J, the junction contained 10 bases not matched to a gene. The CDR3 nucleotides are TGTGCCAGCAGGACATCGACAGGGACCCCCTACAATGAGCAGTTCTTC. Translating it yields CASRTSTGTPYNEQFF.

This chain connects TRBV11-2 to TRBJ1-2; 8 positions match TRBD1. Germline trimming cut 3 bases from V and 4 bases from J; bases unmatched to any gene: 7. The CDR3 consists of 15 residues. The germline gives CDR1 SGHAT, CDR2 FQNNGV. CDR3 amino acids: CASSFSAGGSYGYTF. The CDR3 DNA reads as TGTGCCAGCAGCTTTTCTGCAGGGGGCTCCTATGGCTACACCTTC.